The source of this T cell receptor (beta chain) is a study of blood T cell repertoires in COVID-19. Looked up from germline, CDR1 is ENHRY and CDR2 is SYGVKD. This CDR3 region has 15 residues. Trimming at V came to 3 bases and at J to 4 bases, leaving 7 bases not matched to a gene. Libraries were prepared by immunoSEQ multiplex PCR; TCRdb keeps only in-frame clonotypes and omits some of them. The sample records around 70,000 clones, about four fifths being singletons. This clone appeared a few times. Material for sequencing was peripheral blood. This receptor was taken from a woman in her sixties or seventies with acute or convalescent COVID-19. The chain combines TRBV10-3 with TRBJ1-2, with 8 bases identical to TRBD1. CDR3 bases: TGTGCCATCAGTGACCGACAGGGGCTGGTCTATGGCTACACCTTC. It is translated as CAISDRQGLVYGYTF.